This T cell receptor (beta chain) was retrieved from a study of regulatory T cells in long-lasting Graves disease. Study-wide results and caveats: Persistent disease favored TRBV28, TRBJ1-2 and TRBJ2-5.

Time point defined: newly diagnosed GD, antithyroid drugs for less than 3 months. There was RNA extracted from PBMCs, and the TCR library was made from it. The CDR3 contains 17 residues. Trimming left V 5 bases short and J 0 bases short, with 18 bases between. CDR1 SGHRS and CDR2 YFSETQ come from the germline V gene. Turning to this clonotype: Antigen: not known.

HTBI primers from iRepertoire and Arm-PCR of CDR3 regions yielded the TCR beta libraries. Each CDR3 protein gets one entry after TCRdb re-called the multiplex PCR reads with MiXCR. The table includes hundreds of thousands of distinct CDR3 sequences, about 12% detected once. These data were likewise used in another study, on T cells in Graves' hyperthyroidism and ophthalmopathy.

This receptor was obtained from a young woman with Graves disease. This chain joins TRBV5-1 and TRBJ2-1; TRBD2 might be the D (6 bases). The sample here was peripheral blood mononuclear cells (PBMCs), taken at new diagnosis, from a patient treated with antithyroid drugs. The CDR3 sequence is CASRSFGGKSSYNEQFF. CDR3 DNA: TGCGCCAGCAGGTCTTTCGGCGGGAAGAGCTCCTACAATGAGCAGTTCTTC. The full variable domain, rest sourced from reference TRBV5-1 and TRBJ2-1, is KAGVTQTPRYLIKTRGQQVTLSCSPISGHRSVSWYQQTPGQGLQFLFEYFSETQRNKGNFPGRFSGRQFSNSRSEMNVSTLELGDSALYLCASRSFGGKSSYNEQFFGPGTRLTVL.